A single sample is the source of the 9 T cell receptor beta chains below, sequenced in a study of blood T cell repertoires in COVID-19. The repertoire was sequenced with immunoSEQ multiplex PCR; TCRdb's copy has only in-frame clones and lacks some. Here the sample spans under 250,000 clones, approximately 84% being singletons. Material for sequencing was peripheral blood. The source of these receptors is a woman in her twenties or thirties who had recovered from COVID-19.

The J gene is TRBJ1-1, the V gene TRBV28; the D is unclear. With 1 base removed from V and 1 base from J, the gap between germline ends came to 7 bases. This CDR3 has 14 amino acids. Germline V gene sequence: CDR1 MDHEN, CDR2 SYDVKM. Written as DNA, the CDR3 is TGTGCCAGCAGTTTATTGTCAGGGAACACTGAAGCTTTCTTT. Its protein product is CASSLLSGNTEAFF.

This clone has just one count. V gene TRBV28 combines with J gene TRBJ2-5, with D possibly matching TRBD2 (6 bases). V lost 3 bases, J lost 4 bases, and 15 bases lay in between. The CDR3 extends over 15 amino acids. Germline CDR1 reads MDHEN; CDR2 reads SYDVKM. CDR3 coding DNA: TGTGCCAGCAGTTTTTGGACGGGGGTAGGAGAGACCCAGTACTTC. Its protein product is CASSFWTGVGETQYF.

V is TRBV5-1 and J is TRBJ2-1, with 11 bases matching TRBD2. Germline V gene data show CDR1 as SGHRS and CDR2 as YFSETQ. Trimming at V came to 4 bases and at J to 9 bases, leaving 6 bases not matched to a gene. The CDR3 sequence is 14 residues long. CDR3 DNA sequence: TGCGCCAGCAGCGTAACCGGGACTAGCGGTGAGCAGTTCTTC. Translating it yields CASSVTGTSGEQFF. The full variable domain, in which reference TRBV5-1 and TRBJ2-1 provide the parts outside the CDR3, is KAGVTQTPRYLIKTRGQQVTLSCSPISGHRSVSWYQQTPGQGLQFLFEYFSETQRNKGNFPGRFSGRQFSNSRSEMNVSTLELGDSALYLCASSVTGTSGEQFFGPGTRLTVL.

The chain employs TRBV19 and TRBJ1-1; unclear D gene. Trimming took 5 bases from V and 4 from J, leaving 14 bases between them. The CDR3 length is 14 residues. Germline V gives CDR1 LNHDA, CDR2 SQIVND (reference sequence). The CDR3 spells CASSELPRATEAFF. In DNA, the CDR3 is TGTGCCAGTAGTGAACTCCCAAGAGCCACTGAAGCTTTCTTT.

This clone has a handful of counts. The DNA for the CDR3 is TGTGCCAGTAGTGGTGACAGGGGGCGCTTCCAGCCCCAGCATTTT. It translates to CASSGDRGRFQPQHF. The chain is built from TRBV19 and TRBJ1-5; 10 bases line up with TRBD1. Per germline, CDR1 LNHDA and CDR2 SQIVND (reference sequence). Trimming took 5 bases from V and 7 from J; bases not matched to a gene: 8. The CDR3 length is 15 residues.

The V call is TRBV30, the J call TRBJ2-3, with TRBD2 matching over 7 bases. J gave up 0 bases and V 6 bases, and 6 bases lay outside the gene matches. From germline, CDR1 is GTSNPN and CDR2 SVGIG (reference sequence). The CDR3 length is 14 residues. CDR3 sequence (DNA): TGTGCCTGCCGGACTAGTTCTAGCACAGATACGCAGTATTTT. Translated: CACRTSSSTDTQYF.

This chain connects TRBV27 to TRBJ2-1, with 8 bases that match TRBD2. The CDR3 runs to 15 residues. J gave up 6 bases and V 5 bases, and 9 bases lay outside the gene matches. In germline, CDR1 is MNHEY, CDR2 SMNVEV (reference sequence). The CDR3 loop reads CASSPAGAAVNEQFF. The CDR3 nucleotides read TGTGCCAGCAGTCCAGCGGGAGCGGCAGTCAATGAGCAGTTCTTC.

V is TRBV27 and J is TRBJ2-7, with a possible D match to TRBD1 (5 bases). Trimming took off 5 bases at V and 2 bases at J, with 16 bases between the two ends. CDR1 MNHEY and CDR2 SMNVEV come from the germline V gene (reference sequence). The CDR3 runs 15 residues. In nucleotides, the CDR3 is TGTGCCAGCAGTCAAAGGTACAGGATCCCCTACGAGCAGTACTTC. Amino acid sequence: CASSQRYRIPYEQYF.

This chain connects TRBV19 to TRBJ2-5, with 14 bases that match TRBD2. V dropped 4 bases and J dropped 14; count of bases not matched to a gene: 24. The CDR3 runs 19 residues. Germline assignment: CDR1 LNHDA and CDR2 SQIVND (reference sequence). The CDR3 reads CASSTIVGGTGLAGVKAYF. Written as DNA, the CDR3 is TGTGCCAGTAGTACTATAGTAGGGGGAACGGGACTAGCGGGAGTAAAGGCTTACTTC.